The TCR beta chain described here comes from a study of control samples from healthy donors and cancer patients. Sequencing was performed with immunoSEQ multiplex PCR; in TCRdb, only in-frame clones are kept and a portion is missing. The sample has approximately 180,000 clones, under 95% seen once. This CDR3 is built from 12 residues. This sequence joins TRBV21-1 and TRBJ2-7; the table calls TRBD2, which could not be checked here. TRBV21-1 is deemed a pseudogene. The source material was blood. The sequence was obtained from a woman aged 18-29 years in good health. The CDR3 region has the DNA TGTGCCAGCAGCAAAACGGCCTACGAGCAGTACTTC. It codes for CASSKTAYEQYF.